The rows below give T cell receptor beta chains drawn from one sample of a study of T cell responses to AZD1222 COVID-19 vaccine. Sequencing used immunoSEQ multiplex PCR; TCRdb keeps in-frame clones, though not all of them. Of some 150,000 clones listed, about 92% are singletons. The sequences come from peripheral blood, collected on day 0 of AZD1222 vaccination. Source of these receptors: an adult in good health. Both conserved end residues are trimmed from each CDR3. Each record gives: CDR3 protein, J gene, V gene.

ASSVGRAGGSIYIQETQY	TRBJ2-5	TRBV9
ASRAPRGQGYEQY	TRBJ2-7	TRBV19
ATSPLYQETQY	TRBJ2-5	TRBV10-2
ASSHPREPRVNSPLH	TRBJ1-6	TRBV4-1
ASSFLATNEKLF	TRBJ1-4	TRBV5-1
SVGSSGSAGTDTQY	TRBJ2-3	TRBV29-1
ASSYPTGRGNTIY	TRBJ1-3	TRBV7-9
ASSYSQKDRED	TRBJ1-3	TRBV6-5
ASSYQGTDTQY	TRBJ2-3	TRBV6-2/TRBV6-3
ATSRVGTQGPGKF	TRBJ2-1	TRBV15
ASSSGRGGRVSTDTQY	TRBJ2-3	TRBV7-8
ASSGTGMNTGELF	TRBJ2-2	TRBV27
ASSISTTSGSTDTQY	TRBJ2-3	TRBV19
ASSARDSYNSPLH	TRBJ1-6	TRBV5-1
ASSLDEGRTGELF	TRBJ2-2	TRBV5-1
ASSVGQGYGYT	TRBJ1-2	TRBV28
ASRDRGRSGNTIY	TRBJ1-3	TRBV6-5
ASSEGGGYEQF	TRBJ2-1	TRBV2
SARDSENTEAF	TRBJ1-1	TRBV29-1
ASGREDSPDTQY	TRBJ2-3	TRBV4-2
ASTSTTLEAF	TRBJ1-1	TRBV6-5
ASSSALEGAAYNEQF	TRBJ2-1	TRBV28
ASLTWEKGYT	TRBJ1-2	TRBV28
ASSDPTGNGQETQY	TRBJ2-5	TRBV4-1
ASSSGLYRGRDTEAF	TRBJ1-1	TRBV5-6
ASSLDVNYGYT	TRBJ1-2	TRBV5-1
ASRLGDGVNSPLH	TRBJ1-6	TRBV2
ASSLNLEVEQY	TRBJ2-7	TRBV7-2
ASSFLAGGPGEQY	TRBJ2-7	TRBV7-9
ASSPYPSSEGNTEAF	TRBJ1-1	TRBV18
ASSPQRGGVMAYEQY	TRBJ2-7	TRBV28
AWSLGEKLF	TRBJ1-4	TRBV30
ASRSGGAYEQY	TRBJ2-7	TRBV3-1/TRBV3-2
ASSLGTGLNTEAF	TRBJ1-1	TRBV11-3